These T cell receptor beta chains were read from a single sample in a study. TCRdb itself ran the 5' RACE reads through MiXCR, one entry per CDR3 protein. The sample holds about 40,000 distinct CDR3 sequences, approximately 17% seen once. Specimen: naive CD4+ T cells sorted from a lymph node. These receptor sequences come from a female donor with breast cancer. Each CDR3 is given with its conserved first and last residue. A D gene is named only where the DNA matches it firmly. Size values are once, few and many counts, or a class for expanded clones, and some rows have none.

DNA: TGTGCCAGCAGCTTCAACCTAGGGGCCTATAATTCACCCCTCCACTTT
CDR3: CASSFNLGAYNSPLHF
D: .
J: TRBJ1-6
V: TRBV7-2
size: .

DNA: TGCAGTGCTAGAAGGGGGATGGCGGGGGATGAATATACGCAGTATTTT
CDR3: CSARRGMAGDEYTQYF
D: .
J: TRBJ2-3
V: TRBV20-1
size: few

DNA: TGTGCCACCTCCCTATCGGTGGGGGAAGAGACCCAGTACTTC
CDR3: CATSLSVGEETQYF
D: .
J: TRBJ2-5
V: TRBV7-2
size: few

DNA: TGCGCCAGCAACGAGGGGTCCTCTGAAAAACTGTTTTTT
CDR3: CASNEGSSEKLFF
D: .
J: TRBJ1-4
V: TRBV5-1
size: few

DNA: TGTGCCATCAGTGAGATAGGGGGCGGGTACGAGCAGTACTTC
CDR3: CAISEIGGGYEQYF
D: TRBD1
J: TRBJ2-7
V: TRBV10-3
size: many

DNA: TGCGCCAGCAGTCAGACAAGCCCTTCCAATGAGCAGTTCTTC
CDR3: CASSQTSPSNEQFF
D: .
J: TRBJ2-1
V: TRBV4-3
size: .

DNA: TGCGCCAGCAGCCAAGCTATACCGTCCCGTGGCGGGGTAAGGAGCGGGAGGTCAGAGACCCAGTACTTC
CDR3: CASSQAIPSRGGVRSGRSETQYF
D: TRBD2
J: TRBJ2-5
V: TRBV4-1
size: .

DNA: TGCGCCAGCAGCTCGATAGCGGGAGTGAGAACCGGGGAGCTGTTTTTT
CDR3: CASSSIAGVRTGELFF
D: TRBD2
J: TRBJ2-2
V: TRBV5-1
size: many

DNA: TGCAGTGCTAGGACTAGCGGGAGTATTAGGAATGAGCAGTTCTTC
CDR3: CSARTSGSIRNEQFF
D: TRBD2
J: TRBJ2-1
V: TRBV20-1
size: .

DNA: TGTGCCAGCAGCTTCACAGATCGAAATTCACCCCTCCACTTT
CDR3: CASSFTDRNSPLHF
D: .
J: TRBJ1-6
V: TRBV7-2
size: few

DNA: TGCAGCGTTTTGGACAGGGGACACCAAGAGACCCAGTACTTC
CDR3: CSVLDRGHQETQYF
D: TRBD1
J: TRBJ2-5
V: TRBV29-1
size: .

DNA: TGCGCCAGCAGACTTAGCGTGAACGACGAGCAGTACTTC
CDR3: CASRLSVNDEQYF
D: .
J: TRBJ2-7
V: TRBV5-1
size: medium-sized

DNA: TGTGCCAGCAGTTTGCGGGGGGCAGATACGCAGTATTTT
CDR3: CASSLRGADTQYF
D: TRBD2
J: TRBJ2-3
V: TRBV28
size: few

DNA: TGCGCCAGCAAGTATCAGTTAAACACTGAAGCTTTCTTT
CDR3: CASKYQLNTEAFF
D: .
J: TRBJ1-1
V: TRBV10-2
size: few

DNA: TGTGCCAGTACAGGGAGCCTTAATCAGCCCCAGCATTTT
CDR3: CASTGSLNQPQHF
D: .
J: TRBJ1-5
V: TRBV19
size: few

DNA: TGTGCCAGCAGTTCCGGGACTAGTTTATACGAGCAGTACTTC
CDR3: CASSSGTSLYEQYF
D: TRBD2
J: TRBJ2-7
V: TRBV5-5
size: few

DNA: TGTGCCAGCAGTTACCGTTCCCGGGACAGGAGCAATGAGCAGTTCTTC
CDR3: CASSYRSRDRSNEQFF
D: TRBD1
J: TRBJ2-1
V: TRBV6-2/TRBV6-3
size: few

DNA: TGCGCCAGCAGCCAAGGCAGGGCCTCTGGGGCCAACGTCCTGACTTTC
CDR3: CASSQGRASGANVLTF
D: .
J: TRBJ2-6
V: TRBV4-1
size: .

DNA: TGTGCCAGCAGCTTAGAGGCGGATACGCAGTATTTT
CDR3: CASSLEADTQYF
D: .
J: TRBJ2-3
V: TRBV7-2
size: .

DNA: TGTGCCAGCAGCTCTCTCGACAGCCCGAATCAGCCCCAGCATTTT
CDR3: CASSSLDSPNQPQHF
D: .
J: TRBJ1-5
V: TRBV5-6
size: medium-sized

DNA: TGCAGCGGGGACACAGGGGCCTATGGCTACACCTTC
CDR3: CSGDTGAYGYTF
D: TRBD1
J: TRBJ1-2
V: TRBV29-1
size: .

DNA: TGTGCCAGCAGCCCACGGGACTACAACACCGGGGAGCTGTTTTTT
CDR3: CASSPRDYNTGELFF
D: .
J: TRBJ2-2
V: TRBV21-1
size: .

DNA: TGTGCCAGCAGCTTATTGGTGGGGGCGGATCAGCCCCAGCATTTT
CDR3: CASSLLVGADQPQHF
D: .
J: TRBJ1-5
V: TRBV7-2
size: .

DNA: TGCGCCAGCAGCTTCCAGGGGGCTTTAAACAATGAGCAGTTCTTC
CDR3: CASSFQGALNNEQFF
D: TRBD1
J: TRBJ2-1
V: TRBV5-1
size: .

DNA: TGTGCCAGCAGTCCGACTCTTACCCCCGGGACAACAAGCACAGATACGCAGTATTTT
CDR3: CASSPTLTPGTTSTDTQYF
D: .
J: TRBJ2-3
V: TRBV5-4
size: few

DNA: TGTGCCAGCAGTGGCGGGACAGCCCAGAACACTGAAGCTTTCTTT
CDR3: CASSGGTAQNTEAFF
D: TRBD1
J: TRBJ1-1
V: TRBV6-1
size: medium-sized

DNA: TGTGCCAGCAGCCAGATTTCCTTTTTAAACACCATATATTTT
CDR3: CASSQISFLNTIYF
D: .
J: TRBJ1-3
V: TRBV5-6
size: few

DNA: TGTGCCAGCAGTCGGGGACTGACGGTCCCCACAGATACGCAGTATTTT
CDR3: CASSRGLTVPTDTQYF
D: .
J: TRBJ2-3
V: TRBV12-3/TRBV12-4
size: few

DNA: TGCAGTGCTAGAGATACCGGAGGGATGAACACTGAAGCTTTCTTT
CDR3: CSARDTGGMNTEAFF
D: .
J: TRBJ1-1
V: TRBV20-1
size: .

DNA: TGTGCCAGCAGCCGAGAGGACAGGGGATATGAGCAGTTCTTC
CDR3: CASSREDRGYEQFF
D: TRBD1
J: TRBJ2-1
V: TRBV3-1
size: .

DNA: TGTGCCAGCAGAAAGCGGGGGTGGGCAGATACGCAGTATTTT
CDR3: CASRKRGWADTQYF
D: TRBD2
J: TRBJ2-3
V: TRBV12-3/TRBV12-4
size: .

DNA: TGTGCCAGCAGCCAAGGGCAGGCGACGGGCACCGGGGAGCTGTTTTTT
CDR3: CASSQGQATGTGELFF
D: .
J: TRBJ2-2
V: TRBV4-2
size: few

DNA: TGCGCCAGCAGCCAAGACGAACAGGTGGCTGAAGCTTTCTTT
CDR3: CASSQDEQVAEAFF
D: .
J: TRBJ1-1
V: TRBV4-1
size: many

DNA: TGTGCCAGCAGTACGGTGGGCCGATCAAAAGAGACCCAGTACTTC
CDR3: CASSTVGRSKETQYF
D: .
J: TRBJ2-5
V: TRBV7-3
size: few

DNA: TGTGCCAGCGTAGAGGGGACTGCATCCTACGAGCAGTACTTC
CDR3: CASVEGTASYEQYF
D: .
J: TRBJ2-7
V: TRBV6-2/TRBV6-3
size: few

DNA: TGCAGCGCCCGCAGGGGGCGGATTAATGAAAAACTGTTTTTT
CDR3: CSARRGRINEKLFF
D: TRBD1
J: TRBJ1-4
V: TRBV20-1
size: few

DNA: TGCGCCAGCAGTTCACACAAGGCCAGCGGCACTGAAGCTTTCTTT
CDR3: CASSSHKASGTEAFF
D: .
J: TRBJ1-1
V: TRBV5-1
size: .

DNA: TGTGCCAGCAGTTACGACCCGGGACGGAACTATGGCTACACCTTC
CDR3: CASSYDPGRNYGYTF
D: .
J: TRBJ1-2
V: TRBV6-5
size: few

DNA: TGTGCCAGCAGAGGAAGGGCAGCCGAGAATTCACCCCTCCACTTT
CDR3: CASRGRAAENSPLHF
D: .
J: TRBJ1-6
V: TRBV2
size: .

DNA: TGTGCCAGCAGCTACTTCTACGAGCAGTACTTC
CDR3: CASSYFYEQYF
D: .
J: TRBJ2-7
V: TRBV7-9
size: many

DNA: TGTGCCAGAGGGGGCAGGCAAGAGACCCAGTACTTC
CDR3: CARGGRQETQYF
D: TRBD1
J: TRBJ2-5
V: TRBV5-5
size: few

DNA: TGTGCCAGCAGGCGTGGGGGGAGAGATGGCTACACCTTC
CDR3: CASRRGGRDGYTF
D: .
J: TRBJ1-2
V: TRBV6-4
size: .

DNA: TGTGCCAGCAGCCCAGAGTACTCTGGAACCTACGAGCAGTACTTC
CDR3: CASSPEYSGTYEQYF
D: .
J: TRBJ2-7
V: TRBV4-2
size: .

DNA: TGCGCCAGCAGCCCCTTGTATGGGGAGAACACTGAAGCTTTCTTT
CDR3: CASSPLYGENTEAFF
D: .
J: TRBJ1-1
V: TRBV5-1
size: many